This TCR beta chain emerged from a study of shared clonotypes between healthy human individuals. Study findings and constraints: Naive CD4 clonotypes were shared across a few donors at roughly 4.6%. Clonotypes not shared had lower generation probabilities than those common to all four donors. Memory subsets had estimated richness that was generally smaller than that of naive subsets.

About this clone: Its antigen remains unknown.

V was shortened by 5 bases and J by 6 bases, with 14 bases between the two germline ends. This CDR3 spans 14 amino acids. The germline V gene encodes CDR1 WNHNN and CDR2 SYGVQD (reference sequence). Every donor was a Caucasian adult from Nashville, Tennessee. The repertoire was sequenced with immunoSEQ multiplex PCR; TCRdb's copy has only in-frame clones and lacks some. Of approximately 2,000,000 clones in the sample, 92% were seen once. The V and J genes are TRBV10-1 and TRBJ1-5; the D gene is possibly TRBD1 (6 bases). The TCR sequence derives from a man aged 18 to 29 in good health. Some clones in this sample may be carry-over from other donors' samples. Sequenced: naive CD4+ T cells from PBMCs. The subset was: CD45RA+ positively selected. The CDR3 coding sequence is TGCGCCAGCAGTAAGGGGGGGCCTTCTCAGCCCCAGCATTTT. Protein: CASSKGGPSQPQHF.